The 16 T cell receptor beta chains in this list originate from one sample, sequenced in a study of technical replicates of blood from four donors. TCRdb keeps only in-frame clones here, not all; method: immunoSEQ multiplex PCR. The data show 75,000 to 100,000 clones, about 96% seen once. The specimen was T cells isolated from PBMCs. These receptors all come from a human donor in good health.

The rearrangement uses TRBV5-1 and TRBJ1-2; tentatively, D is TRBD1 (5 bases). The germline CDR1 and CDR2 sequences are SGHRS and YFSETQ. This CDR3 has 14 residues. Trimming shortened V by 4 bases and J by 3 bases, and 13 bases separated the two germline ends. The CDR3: CASSGSGEYYGYTF. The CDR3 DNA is TGCGCCAGCAGCGGGTCGGGGGAATACTATGGCTACACCTTC.

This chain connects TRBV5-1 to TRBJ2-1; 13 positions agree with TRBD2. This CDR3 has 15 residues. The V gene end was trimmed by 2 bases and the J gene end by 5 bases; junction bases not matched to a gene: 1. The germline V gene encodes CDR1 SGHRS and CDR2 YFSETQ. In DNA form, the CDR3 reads TGCGCCAGCAGCTTCGGACTAGCGGGGGACAATGAGCAGTTCTTC. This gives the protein CASSFGLAGDNEQFF.

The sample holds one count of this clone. CDR3 sequence (DNA): TGTGCCAGCAGACTGGCCGGCGGGGCGAATGAGCAGTTCTTC. It translates to CASRLAGGANEQFF. V is TRBV7-3 and J is TRBJ2-1; a possible D gene is TRBD2 (6 bases). The CDR3 length is 14 residues. V was clipped by 6 bases and J by 7 bases, with 16 bases between them. Looked up from germline, CDR1 is SGHTA and CDR2 is FQGTGA.

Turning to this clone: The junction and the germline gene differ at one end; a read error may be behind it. The CDR3 protein is CASSQGTSGVAGELFF. The DNA of the CDR3 is TGTGCTAGCAGCCAGGGGACTAGCGGAGTCGCCGGGGAGCTGTTTTTT. The V call is TRBV7-7, the J call TRBJ2-2; 11 bases fit TRBD2. CDR1 is SSHAT and CDR2 is FNYEAQ in the germline V gene (reference sequence). The CDR3 is 16 amino acids.

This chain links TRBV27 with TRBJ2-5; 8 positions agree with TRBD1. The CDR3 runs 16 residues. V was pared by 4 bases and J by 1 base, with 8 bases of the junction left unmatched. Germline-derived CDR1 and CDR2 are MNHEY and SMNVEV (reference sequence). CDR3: CASSSLDRVIQETQYF. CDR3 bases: TGTGCCAGCAGTTCTCTGGACAGGGTCATCCAAGAGACCCAGTACTTC.

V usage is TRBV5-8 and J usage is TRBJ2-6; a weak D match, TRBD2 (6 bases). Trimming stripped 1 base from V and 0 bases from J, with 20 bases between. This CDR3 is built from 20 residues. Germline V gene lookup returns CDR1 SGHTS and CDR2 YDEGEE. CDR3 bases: TGTGCCAGCAGCTTGTGGTGGGACTCGCAATCTACCTCTGGGGCCAACGTCCTGACTTTC. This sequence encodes CASSLWWDSQSTSGANVLTF. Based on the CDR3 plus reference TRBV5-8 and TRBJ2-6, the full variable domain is EAGVTQSPTHLIKTRGQQATLRCSPISGHTSVYWYQQALGLGLQFLLWYDEGEERNRGNFPPRFSGRQFPNYSSELNVNALELEDSALYLCASSLWWDSQSTSGANVLTFGAGSRLTVL.

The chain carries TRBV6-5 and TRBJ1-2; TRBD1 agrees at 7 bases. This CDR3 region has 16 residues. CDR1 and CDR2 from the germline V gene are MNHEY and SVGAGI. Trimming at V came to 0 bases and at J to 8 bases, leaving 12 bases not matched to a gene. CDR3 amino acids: CASSYSGRGLAGGYTF. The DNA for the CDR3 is TGTGCCAGCAGTTACTCCGGGAGGGGGCTAGCGGGCGGCTACACCTTC.

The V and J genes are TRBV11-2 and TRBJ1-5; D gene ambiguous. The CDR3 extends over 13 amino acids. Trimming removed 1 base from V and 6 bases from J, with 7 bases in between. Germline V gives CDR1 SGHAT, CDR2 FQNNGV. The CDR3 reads CASSLAEVQPQHF. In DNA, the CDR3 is TGTGCCAGCAGCTTAGCAGAAGTTCAGCCCCAGCATTTT.

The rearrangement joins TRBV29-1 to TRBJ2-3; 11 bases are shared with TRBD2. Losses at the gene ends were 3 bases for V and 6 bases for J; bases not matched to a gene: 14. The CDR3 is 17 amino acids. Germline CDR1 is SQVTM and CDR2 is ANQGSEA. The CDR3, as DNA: TGCAGCGTTGAGATTCCACCGGGACTAGCGGCTCGGGATACGCAGTATTTT. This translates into CSVEIPPGLAARDTQYF.

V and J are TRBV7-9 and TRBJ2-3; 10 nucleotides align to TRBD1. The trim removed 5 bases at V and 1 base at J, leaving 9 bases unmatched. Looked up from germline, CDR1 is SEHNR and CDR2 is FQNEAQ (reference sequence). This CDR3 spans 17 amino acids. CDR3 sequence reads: CASSRLTGGLGTDTQYF. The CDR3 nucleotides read TGTGCCAGCAGCCGATTGACAGGGGGCCTGGGCACAGATACGCAGTATTTT.

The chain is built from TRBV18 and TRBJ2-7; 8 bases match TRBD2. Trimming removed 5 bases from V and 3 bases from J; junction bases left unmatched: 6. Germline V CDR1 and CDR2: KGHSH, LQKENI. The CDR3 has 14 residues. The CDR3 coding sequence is TGTGCCAGCTCAGCCCGGGAGGGGAACTACGAGCAGTACTTC. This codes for CASSAREGNYEQYF. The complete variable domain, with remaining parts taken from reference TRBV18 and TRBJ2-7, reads NAGVMQNPRHLVRRRGQEARLRCSPMKGHSHVYWYRQLPEEGLKFMVYLQKENIIDESGMPKERFSAEFPKEGPSILRIQQVVRGDSAAYFCASSAREGNYEQYFGPGTRLTVT.

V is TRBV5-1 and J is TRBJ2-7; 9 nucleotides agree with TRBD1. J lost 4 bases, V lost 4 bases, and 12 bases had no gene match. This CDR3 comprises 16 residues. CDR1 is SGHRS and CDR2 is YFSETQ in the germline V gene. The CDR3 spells CASSINTGTGIYEQYF. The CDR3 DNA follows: TGCGCCAGCAGCATCAATACCGGGACAGGGATATACGAGCAGTACTTC.

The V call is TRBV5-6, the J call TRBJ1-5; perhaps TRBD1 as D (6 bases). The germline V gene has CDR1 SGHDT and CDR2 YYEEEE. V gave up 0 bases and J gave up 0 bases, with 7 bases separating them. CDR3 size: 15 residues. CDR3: CASSLGTVSNQPQHF. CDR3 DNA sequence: TGTGCCAGCAGCTTGGGGACAGTTAGCAATCAGCCCCAGCATTTT.

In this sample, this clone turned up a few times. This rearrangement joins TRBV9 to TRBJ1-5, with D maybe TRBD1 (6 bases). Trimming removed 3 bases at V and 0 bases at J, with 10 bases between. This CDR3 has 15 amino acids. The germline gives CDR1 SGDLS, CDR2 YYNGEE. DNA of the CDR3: TGTGCCAGCAGCGCCAGGGGATATAGCAATCAGCCCCAGCATTTT. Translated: CASSARGYSNQPQHF.

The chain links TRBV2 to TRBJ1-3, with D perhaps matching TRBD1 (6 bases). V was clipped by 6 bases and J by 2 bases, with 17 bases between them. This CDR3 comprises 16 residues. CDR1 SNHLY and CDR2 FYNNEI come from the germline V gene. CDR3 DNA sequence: TGTGCCAGCAGGGCTACAGGGATGGGAACTGGAAACACCATATATTTT. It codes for CASRATGMGTGNTIYF.

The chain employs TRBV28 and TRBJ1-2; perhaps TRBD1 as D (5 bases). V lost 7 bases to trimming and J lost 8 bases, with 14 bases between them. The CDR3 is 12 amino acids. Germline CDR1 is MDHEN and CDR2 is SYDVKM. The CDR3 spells CASMSGQGGYTF. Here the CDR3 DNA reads TGTGCCAGCATGAGTGGGCAGGGCGGCTACACCTTC.